Given below is one T cell receptor (beta chain) in context. What it recognizes is unknown. Germline V gene data show CDR1 as SGDLS and CDR2 as YYNGEE. With 2 bases clipped from V and 2 bases from J, the junction kept 19 bases outside the gene matches. This CDR3 is 22 amino acids long. This sample is drawn from a study of cytomegalovirus exposure and HLA in healthy donors. The overall study: From 150 million to 200 million T cells, an earlier analysis saw roughly 100 million unique TCR beta sequences. Of about 390 genotyped donors, around 86% grouped in the Caucasian-associated ancestry cluster. Study-wide results and limits: Sequencing likely generated an artifact that appeared as a cluster of highly shared sequence variants.

Primers included in the PCR were 60 Vbeta and 13 Jbeta primers. Per the authors' pipeline: A follow-up analysis tallied around 76 million unique TCR beta chains, about 10 million shared. Generated by immunoSEQ multiplex PCR, the TCRdb table keeps only in-frame clones and is missing some. V, J and clone size are taken as reported in that table, and D and trimming were inferred from the DNA itself. The sample lists tens of thousands of clones; approximately 64% were seen once. The sample consisted of PBMCs. The source is a man aged 35 to 55 in good health and CMV-seropositive. The rearrangement uses TRBV9 and TRBJ2-1, with 13 bases lining up with TRBD2. The CDR3 sequence: CASSVTLPGTSGNPLTYNEQFF. CDR3 DNA: TGTGCCAGCAGCGTTACACTCCCCGGGACTAGCGGGAATCCTTTAACCTACAATGAGCAGTTCTTC.